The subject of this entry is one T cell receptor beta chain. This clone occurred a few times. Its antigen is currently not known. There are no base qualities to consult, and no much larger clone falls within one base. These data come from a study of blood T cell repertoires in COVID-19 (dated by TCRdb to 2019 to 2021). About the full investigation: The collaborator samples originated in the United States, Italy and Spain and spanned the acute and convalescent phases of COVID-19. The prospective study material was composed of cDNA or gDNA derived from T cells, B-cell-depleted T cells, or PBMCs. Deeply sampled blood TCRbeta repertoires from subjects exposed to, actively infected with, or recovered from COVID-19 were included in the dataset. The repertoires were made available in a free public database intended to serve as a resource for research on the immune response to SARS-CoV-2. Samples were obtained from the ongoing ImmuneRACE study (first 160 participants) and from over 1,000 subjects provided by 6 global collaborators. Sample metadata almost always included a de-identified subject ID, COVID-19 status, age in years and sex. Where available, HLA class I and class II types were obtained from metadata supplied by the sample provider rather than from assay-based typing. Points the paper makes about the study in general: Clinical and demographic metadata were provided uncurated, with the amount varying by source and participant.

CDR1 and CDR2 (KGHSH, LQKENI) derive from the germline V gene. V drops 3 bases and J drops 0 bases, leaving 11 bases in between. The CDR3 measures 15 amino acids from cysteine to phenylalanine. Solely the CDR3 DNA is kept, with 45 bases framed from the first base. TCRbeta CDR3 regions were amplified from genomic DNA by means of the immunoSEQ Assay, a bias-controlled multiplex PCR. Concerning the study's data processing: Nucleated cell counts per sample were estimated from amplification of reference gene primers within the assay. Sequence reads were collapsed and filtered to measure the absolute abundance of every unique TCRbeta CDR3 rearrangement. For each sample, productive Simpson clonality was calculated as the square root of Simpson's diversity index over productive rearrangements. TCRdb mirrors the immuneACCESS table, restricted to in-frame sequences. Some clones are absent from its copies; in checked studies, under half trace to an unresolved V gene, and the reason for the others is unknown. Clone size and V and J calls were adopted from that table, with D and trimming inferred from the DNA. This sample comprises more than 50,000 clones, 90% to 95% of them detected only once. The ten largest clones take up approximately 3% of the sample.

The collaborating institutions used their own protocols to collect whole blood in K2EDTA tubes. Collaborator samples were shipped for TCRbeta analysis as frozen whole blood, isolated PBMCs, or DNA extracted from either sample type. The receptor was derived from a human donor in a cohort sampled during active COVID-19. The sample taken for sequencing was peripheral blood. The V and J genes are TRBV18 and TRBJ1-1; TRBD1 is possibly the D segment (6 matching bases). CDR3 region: CASSPKQGLNTEAFF. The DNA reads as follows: TGTGCCAGCTCACCCAAACAGGGATTGAACACTGAAGCTTTCTTT.